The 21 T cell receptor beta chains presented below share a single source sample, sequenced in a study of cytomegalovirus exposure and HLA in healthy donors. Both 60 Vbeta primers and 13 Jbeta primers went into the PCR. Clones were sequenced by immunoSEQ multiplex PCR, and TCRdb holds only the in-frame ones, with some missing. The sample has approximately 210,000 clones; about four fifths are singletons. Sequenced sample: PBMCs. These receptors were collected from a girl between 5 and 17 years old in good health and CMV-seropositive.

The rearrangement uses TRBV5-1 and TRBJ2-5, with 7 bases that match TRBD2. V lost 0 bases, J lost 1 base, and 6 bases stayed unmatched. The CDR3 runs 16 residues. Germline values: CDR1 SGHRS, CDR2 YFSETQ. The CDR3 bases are TGCGCCAGCAGCTTGGTGGGAGGGGAAACCCAAGAGACCCAGTACTTC. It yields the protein CASSLVGGETQETQYF.

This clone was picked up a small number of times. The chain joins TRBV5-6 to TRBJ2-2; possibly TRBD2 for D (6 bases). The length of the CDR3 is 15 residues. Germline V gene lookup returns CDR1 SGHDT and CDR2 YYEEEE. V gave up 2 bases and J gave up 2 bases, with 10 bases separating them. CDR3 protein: CASSLGGRNTGELFF. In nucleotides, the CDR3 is TGTGCCAGCAGCTTAGGAGGGAGAAACACCGGGGAGCTGTTTTTT.

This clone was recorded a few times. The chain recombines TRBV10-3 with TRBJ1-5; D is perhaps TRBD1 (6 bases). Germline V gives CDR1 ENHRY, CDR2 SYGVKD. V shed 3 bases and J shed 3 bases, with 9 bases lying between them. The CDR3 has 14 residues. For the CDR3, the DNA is TGTGCCATCAGTGATTCAGGGGCCAATCAGCCCCAGCATTTT. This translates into CAISDSGANQPQHF.

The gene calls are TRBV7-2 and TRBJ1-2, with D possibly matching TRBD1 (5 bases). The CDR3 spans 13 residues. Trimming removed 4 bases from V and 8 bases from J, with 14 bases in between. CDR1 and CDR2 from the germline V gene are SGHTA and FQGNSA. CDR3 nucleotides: TGTGCCAGCAGCTCACTGTCAGGGTACGGCTACACCTTC. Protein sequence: CASSSLSGYGYTF.

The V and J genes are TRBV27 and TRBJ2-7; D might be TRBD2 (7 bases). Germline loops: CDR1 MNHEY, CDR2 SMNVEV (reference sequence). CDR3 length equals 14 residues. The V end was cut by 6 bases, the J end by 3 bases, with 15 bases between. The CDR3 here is CASRGAGAHYEQYF. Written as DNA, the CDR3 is TGTGCCAGCAGAGGCGCGGGGGCCCACTACGAGCAGTACTTC.

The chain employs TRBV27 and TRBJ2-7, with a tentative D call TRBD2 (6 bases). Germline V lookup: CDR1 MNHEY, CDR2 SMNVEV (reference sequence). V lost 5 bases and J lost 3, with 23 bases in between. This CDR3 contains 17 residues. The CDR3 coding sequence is TGTGCCAGCAGTCTCGCTCGGGGGACGTTTCCTTACTACGAGCAGTACTTC. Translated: CASSLARGTFPYYEQYF.

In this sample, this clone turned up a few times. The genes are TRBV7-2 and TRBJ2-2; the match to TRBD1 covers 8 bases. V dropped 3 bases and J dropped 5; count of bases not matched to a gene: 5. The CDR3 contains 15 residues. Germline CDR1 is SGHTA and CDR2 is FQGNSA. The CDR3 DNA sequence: TGTGCCAGCAGCTTGCAGGGGGCGGGAACCGGGGAGCTGTTTTTT. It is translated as CASSLQGAGTGELFF.

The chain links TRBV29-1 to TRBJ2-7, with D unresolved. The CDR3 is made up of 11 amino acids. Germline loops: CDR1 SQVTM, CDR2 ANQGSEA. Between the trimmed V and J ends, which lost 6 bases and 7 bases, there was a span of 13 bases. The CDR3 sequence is CSVLLREEQYF. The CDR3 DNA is TGCAGCGTCCTTCTTCGAGAAGAGCAGTACTTC.

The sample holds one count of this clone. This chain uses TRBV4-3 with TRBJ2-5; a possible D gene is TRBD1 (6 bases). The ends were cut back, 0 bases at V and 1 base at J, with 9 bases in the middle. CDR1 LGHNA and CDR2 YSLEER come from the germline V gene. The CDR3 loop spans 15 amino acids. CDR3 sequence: CASSQEQGTQETQYF. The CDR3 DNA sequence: TGCGCCAGCAGCCAAGAACAGGGTACCCAAGAGACCCAGTACTTC.

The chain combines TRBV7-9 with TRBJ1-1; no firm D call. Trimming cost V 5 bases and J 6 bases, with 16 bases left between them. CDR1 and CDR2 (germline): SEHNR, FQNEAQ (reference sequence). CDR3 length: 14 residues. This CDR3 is CASSRYRLIPEAFF. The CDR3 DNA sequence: TGTGCCAGCAGCCGGTACCGTTTAATCCCTGAAGCTTTCTTT.

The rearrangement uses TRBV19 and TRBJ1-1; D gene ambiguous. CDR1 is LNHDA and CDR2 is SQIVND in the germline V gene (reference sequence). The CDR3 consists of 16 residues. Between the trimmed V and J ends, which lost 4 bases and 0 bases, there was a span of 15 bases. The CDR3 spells CASSTPRGPLNTEAFF. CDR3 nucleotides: TGTGCCAGTAGTACTCCCCGCGGGCCGCTGAACACTGAAGCTTTCTTT.

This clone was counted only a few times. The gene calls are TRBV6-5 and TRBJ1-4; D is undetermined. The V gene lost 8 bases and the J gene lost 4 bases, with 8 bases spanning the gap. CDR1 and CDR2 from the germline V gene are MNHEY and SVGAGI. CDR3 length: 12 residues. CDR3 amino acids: CASGEVNEKLFF. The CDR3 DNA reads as TGTGCCAGCGGGGAGGTTAATGAAAAACTGTTTTTT.

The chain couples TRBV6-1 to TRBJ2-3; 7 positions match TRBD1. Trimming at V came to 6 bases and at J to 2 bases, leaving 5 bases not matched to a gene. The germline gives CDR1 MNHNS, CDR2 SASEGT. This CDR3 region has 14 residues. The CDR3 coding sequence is TGTGCCAGCAGGGCACAGGGGATCACAGATACGCAGTATTTT. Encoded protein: CASRAQGITDTQYF.

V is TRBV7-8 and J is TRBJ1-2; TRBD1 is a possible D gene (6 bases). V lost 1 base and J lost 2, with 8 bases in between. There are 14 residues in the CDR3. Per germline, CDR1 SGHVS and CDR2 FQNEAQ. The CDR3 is CASSLETGNYGYTF. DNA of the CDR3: TGTGCCAGCAGCTTAGAAACAGGGAACTATGGCTACACCTTC.

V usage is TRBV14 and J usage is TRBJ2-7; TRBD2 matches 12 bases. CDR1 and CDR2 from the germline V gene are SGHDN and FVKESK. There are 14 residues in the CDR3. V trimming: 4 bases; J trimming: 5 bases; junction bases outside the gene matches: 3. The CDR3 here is CASSRTSGVNEQYF. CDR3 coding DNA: TGTGCCAGCAGCCGGACTAGCGGGGTGAACGAGCAGTACTTC.

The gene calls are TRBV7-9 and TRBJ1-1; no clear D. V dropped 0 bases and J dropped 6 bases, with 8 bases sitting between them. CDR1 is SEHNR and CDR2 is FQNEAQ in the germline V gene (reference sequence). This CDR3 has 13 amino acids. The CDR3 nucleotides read TGTGCCAGCAGCTTAGCCGGCGGGGCTGAAGCTTTCTTT. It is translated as CASSLAGGAEAFF.

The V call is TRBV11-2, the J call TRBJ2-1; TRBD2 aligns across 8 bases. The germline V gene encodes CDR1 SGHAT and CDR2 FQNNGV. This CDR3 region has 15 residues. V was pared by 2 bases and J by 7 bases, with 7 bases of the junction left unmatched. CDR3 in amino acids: CASSLPAGGPNEQFF. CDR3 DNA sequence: TGTGCCAGCAGCTTACCTGCGGGGGGTCCTAATGAGCAGTTCTTC.

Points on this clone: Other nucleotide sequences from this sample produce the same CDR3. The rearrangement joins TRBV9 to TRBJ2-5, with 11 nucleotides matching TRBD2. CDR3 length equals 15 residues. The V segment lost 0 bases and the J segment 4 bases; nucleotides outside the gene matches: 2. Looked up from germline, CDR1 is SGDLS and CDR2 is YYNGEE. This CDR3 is CASSVGLAGGETQYF. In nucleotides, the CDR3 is TGTGCCAGCAGCGTAGGGCTAGCGGGAGGAGAGACCCAGTACTTC.

Here the CDR3 reads CSVGVQGYGYTF. CDR3 nucleotides: TGCAGCGTTGGTGTCCAGGGCTATGGCTACACCTTC. The V and J genes are TRBV29-1 and TRBJ1-2; tentatively, D is TRBD1 (5 bases). Between the trimmed V and J ends, which lost 4 bases and 4 bases, there was a span of 10 bases. The germline CDR1 and CDR2 sequences are SQVTM and ANQGSEA. The CDR3 length is 12 residues. The full variable domain, rest sourced from reference TRBV29-1 and TRBJ1-2, is SAVISQKPSRDICQRGTSLTIQCQVDSQVTMMFWYRQQPGQSLTLIATANQGSEATYESGFVIDKFPISRPNLTFSTLTVSNMSPEDSSIYLCSVGVQGYGYTFGSGTRLTVV.

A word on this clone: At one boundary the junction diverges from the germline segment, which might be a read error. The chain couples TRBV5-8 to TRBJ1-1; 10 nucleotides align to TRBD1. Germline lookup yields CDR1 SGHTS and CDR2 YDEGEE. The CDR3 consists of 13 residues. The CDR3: CASSRPGTGDRRF. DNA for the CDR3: TGTGCCAGCAGCCGTCCCGGGACAGGGGATCGGCGTTTT.

The CDR3: CASNNGEGTNGGGNTIYF. The CDR3 DNA reads TGTGCCAGTAATAACGGGGAGGGTACCAACGGAGGTGGAAACACCATATATTTT. The rearrangement uses TRBV19 and TRBJ1-3; no definite D call. The CDR3 extends over 18 amino acids. Looked up from germline, CDR1 is LNHDA and CDR2 is SQIVND (reference sequence). The V end was cut by 7 bases, the J end by 3 bases, with 25 bases between.